The next 11 T cell receptor beta chains were all read from a single sample in a study of blood T cell repertoires in COVID-19. Method: immunoSEQ multiplex PCR; TCRdb's copy keeps in-frame clones and lacks some. The sample has approximately 210,000 clones; 90% to 95% are singletons. Sequenced: peripheral blood. Receptors originate from a man aged 25 to 40 with acute or convalescent COVID-19.

V usage is TRBV5-1 and J usage is TRBJ1-3; D is unclear. Deletions cut 0 bases from V and 1 base from J, with 2 bases between. The CDR3 is made up of 13 amino acids. Germline V gives CDR1 SGHRS, CDR2 YFSETQ. The CDR3 nucleotides read TGCGCCAGCAGCTTGGCGTCTGGAAACACCATATATTTT. Amino acid sequence: CASSLASGNTIYF.

This chain links TRBV28 with TRBJ1-2; tentative D call: TRBD1 (5 bases). This CDR3 is built from 14 residues. CDR1 is MDHEN, CDR2 SYDVKM, per germline. The V end was cut by 6 bases, the J end by 4 bases, with 15 bases between. The CDR3 is CASRPQGRVYGYTF. The CDR3 nucleotides are TGTGCCAGCAGACCTCAGGGAAGGGTCTATGGCTACACCTTC.

The chain is built from TRBV10-1 and TRBJ2-5; TRBD1 matches 7 bases. Losses at the gene ends were 0 bases for V and 5 bases for J; bases not matched to a gene: 3. Germline-derived CDR1 and CDR2 are WNHNN and SYGVQD (reference sequence). CDR3 length equals 14 residues. This CDR3 is CASSESRGLETQYF. The CDR3 DNA is TGCGCCAGCAGTGAGTCGAGGGGGCTCGAGACCCAGTACTTC.

The rearrangement joins TRBV24-1 to TRBJ2-2, with D perhaps matching TRBD2 (6 bases). V was trimmed by 3 bases and J by 5 bases, leaving 15 bases between them. CDR1 is KGHDR, CDR2 SFDVKD, per germline. The CDR3 loop spans 16 amino acids. The CDR3 here is CATSDRSGHETGELFF. The CDR3 DNA reads TGTGCCACCAGTGATCGGAGCGGGCACGAAACCGGGGAGCTGTTTTTT.

The chain combines TRBV11-2 with TRBJ2-5, with 8 bases fitting TRBD1. The CDR3 length is 13 residues. J gave up 5 bases and V 5 bases, and 4 bases lay outside the gene matches. In germline, CDR1 is SGHAT, CDR2 FQNNGV. CDR3 sequence reads: CASSRDRWETQYF. CDR3 DNA: TGTGCCAGCAGCCGGGACAGGTGGGAGACCCAGTACTTC.

The rearrangement joins TRBV3-1 (or the pseudogene TRBV3-2) to TRBJ1-6; D call uncertain. V was clipped by 4 bases and J by 13 bases, with 17 bases between them. The CDR3 covers 14 residues. CDR1 is LGHDT, CDR2 YNNKEL, per germline (reference sequence). Here the CDR3 reads CASSPMGTWEPLHF. CDR3 nucleotide sequence: TGTGCCAGCAGCCCGATGGGAACCTGGGAGCCCCTCCACTTT.

The chain has TRBV19 and TRBJ2-1, with TRBD2 matching over 11 bases. There are 16 residues in the CDR3. J was trimmed by 7 bases and V by 7 bases; bases with no gene match: 12. Germline CDR1 reads LNHDA; CDR2 reads SQIVND (reference sequence). Here the CDR3 DNA reads TGTGCCAGTAATCTTTACCTAGCGGGAGGTTCTAATGAGCAGTTCTTC. Translating it yields CASNLYLAGGSNEQFF. Supplemented by reference TRBV19 and TRBJ2-1, the full variable domain reads DGGITQSPKYLFRKEGQNVTLSCEQNLNHDAMYWYRQDPGQGLRLIYYSQIVNDFQKGDIAEGYSVSREKKESFPLTVTSAQKNPTAFYLCASNLYLAGGSNEQFFGPGTRLTVL.

This clone was seen a handful of times. CDR3: CASSYSGQIFYGYTF. CDR3 DNA: TGTGCCAGCAGTTACTCGGGACAGATCTTCTATGGCTACACCTTC. This chain joins TRBV6-5 and TRBJ1-2; 7 positions agree with TRBD1. V lost 0 bases to trimming and J lost 4 bases; unmatched junction nucleotides: 5. Per the germline V gene, CDR1 is MNHEY and CDR2 is SVGAGI. The CDR3 covers 15 residues.

The chain employs TRBV29-1 and TRBJ1-2; no definite D call. Germline CDR1 reads SQVTM; CDR2 reads ANQGSEA. There are 15 residues in the CDR3. V lost 6 bases to trimming and J lost 6 bases, with 23 bases between them. The CDR3 loop is CSVGQIRGRRHGYTF. In DNA form, the CDR3 reads TGCAGCGTAGGCCAAATTCGAGGGAGAAGGCATGGCTACACCTTC.

This chain links TRBV7-8 with TRBJ2-4; D may be TRBD1 (7 bases). Deletions cut 4 bases from V and 1 base from J, with 23 bases between. The CDR3 extends over 19 amino acids. Germline lookup yields CDR1 SGHVS and CDR2 FQNEAQ. Here the CDR3 DNA reads TGTGCCAGCAGCTCCGGACAGGCTTTTTTAGGAGGGGCCAAAAACATTCAGTACTTC. Protein product: CASSSGQAFLGGAKNIQYF.

This rearrangement joins TRBV19 to TRBJ2-5, with 7 bases identical to TRBD2. The CDR3 has 14 residues. After removal of 10 bases from V and 0 bases from J, the junction contained 8 bases not matched to a gene. Germline CDR1 and CDR2: LNHDA and SQIVND (reference sequence). The CDR3 protein is CATASGWYQETQYF. The CDR3 coding sequence is TGTGCCACTGCTAGCGGATGGTACCAAGAGACCCAGTACTTC.